This T cell receptor beta chain was profiled in a study of blood T cell repertoires in COVID-19 (dated by TCRdb to about 2020). Background for the entire study: Samples covering the acute and convalescent phases of COVID-19 were provided by collaborators in the United States, Italy and Spain. The prospective study material was composed of cDNA or gDNA derived from T cells, B-cell-depleted T cells, or PBMCs. Deeply sampled blood TCRbeta repertoires from subjects exposed to, actively infected with, or recovered from COVID-19 were included in the dataset. A freely available public database, intended as a resource for researchers studying the immune response to SARS-CoV-2, is where the repertoires were released. The samples were drawn from two sources: the first 160 participants of the ongoing ImmuneRACE study, and 1,254 subjects contributed by 6 global collaborators. A de-identified subject ID, COVID-19 status, age in years and sex were almost always included in the sample metadata. Where available, HLA class I and class II types were taken from metadata supplied by the sample provider and were not determined by assay-based typing. The paper's findings and limits, for the study overall: How much clinical and demographic metadata was included differed by source and by participant, and the metadata was provided uncurated.

Trimming costs V 5 bases and J 4 bases, and their ends lie 8 bases apart. The CDR3 starts with the cysteine, ends with the phenylalanine, and has 12 residues. The CDR3 DNA has 36 bases and is translated from base 1. In the germline V gene, CDR1 corresponds to SGHVS and CDR2 to FNYEAQ. The collaborating institutions used their own protocols to collect whole blood in K2EDTA tubes. For TCRbeta analysis, collaborator samples were shipped as frozen whole blood, as isolated PBMCs, or as DNA extracted from either sample type. In regard to this clone: The antigen it binds to is not known. Base qualities are missing; no much larger clone stands one base away.

TCRbeta CDR3 regions were amplified from genomic DNA using the immunoSEQ Assay, a bias-controlled multiplex PCR. The original pipeline was this. Nucleated cell counts per sample were estimated from amplification of reference gene primers within the assay. To quantify the absolute abundance of each unique TCRbeta CDR3 rearrangement, sequence reads were collapsed and filtered. For each sample, productive Simpson clonality was calculated by taking the square root of Simpson's diversity index across productive rearrangements. In its TCRdb copy, this immuneACCESS table keeps in-frame sequences only and misses some clones. Where compared with another copy, unresolved V genes explain less than half of these, and the others have no known cause. That table furnishes V, J and clone size, whereas the DNA furnished D and trimming. Present in this sample are approximately 50,000 clones, about nine tenths of which were seen just once. The ten most abundant clones make up around 6.5% of the sample.

The sequence came from a man in his fifties or sixties with active COVID-19. The chain employs TRBV7-6 and TRBJ1-1; no D gene call is confident. Sequencing used peripheral blood. The DNA sequence is given as TGTGCCAGCAGCCCCGAGGGCACTGAAGCTTTCTTT. Its protein is CASSPEGTEAFF.